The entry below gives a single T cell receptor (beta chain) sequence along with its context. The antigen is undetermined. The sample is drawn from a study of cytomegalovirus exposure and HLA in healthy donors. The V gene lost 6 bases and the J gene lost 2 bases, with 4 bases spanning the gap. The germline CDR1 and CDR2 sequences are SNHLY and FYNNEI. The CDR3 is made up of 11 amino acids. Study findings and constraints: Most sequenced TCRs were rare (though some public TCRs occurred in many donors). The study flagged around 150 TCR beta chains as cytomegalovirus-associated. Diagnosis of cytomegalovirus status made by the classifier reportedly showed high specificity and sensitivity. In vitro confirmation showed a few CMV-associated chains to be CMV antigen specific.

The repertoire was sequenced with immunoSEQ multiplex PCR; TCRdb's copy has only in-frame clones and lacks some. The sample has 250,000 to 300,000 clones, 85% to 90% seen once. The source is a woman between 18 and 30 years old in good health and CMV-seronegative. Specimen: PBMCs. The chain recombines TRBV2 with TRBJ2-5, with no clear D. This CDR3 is CASSQQETQYF. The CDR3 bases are TGTGCCAGCAGCCAACAAGAGACCCAGTACTTC.